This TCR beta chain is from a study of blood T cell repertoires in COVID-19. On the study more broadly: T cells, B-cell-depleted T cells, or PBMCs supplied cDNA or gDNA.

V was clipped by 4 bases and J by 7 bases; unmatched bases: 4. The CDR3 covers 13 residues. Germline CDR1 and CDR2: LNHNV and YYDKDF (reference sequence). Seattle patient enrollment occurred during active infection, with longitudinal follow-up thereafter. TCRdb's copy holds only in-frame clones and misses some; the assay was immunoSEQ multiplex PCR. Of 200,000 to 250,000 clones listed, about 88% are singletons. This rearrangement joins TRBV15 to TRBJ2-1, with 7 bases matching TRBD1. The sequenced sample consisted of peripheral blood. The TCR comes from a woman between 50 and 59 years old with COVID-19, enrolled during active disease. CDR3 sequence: CATSTRQGNEQFF. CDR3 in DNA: TGTGCCACCAGCACCAGACAGGGTAATGAGCAGTTCTTC.